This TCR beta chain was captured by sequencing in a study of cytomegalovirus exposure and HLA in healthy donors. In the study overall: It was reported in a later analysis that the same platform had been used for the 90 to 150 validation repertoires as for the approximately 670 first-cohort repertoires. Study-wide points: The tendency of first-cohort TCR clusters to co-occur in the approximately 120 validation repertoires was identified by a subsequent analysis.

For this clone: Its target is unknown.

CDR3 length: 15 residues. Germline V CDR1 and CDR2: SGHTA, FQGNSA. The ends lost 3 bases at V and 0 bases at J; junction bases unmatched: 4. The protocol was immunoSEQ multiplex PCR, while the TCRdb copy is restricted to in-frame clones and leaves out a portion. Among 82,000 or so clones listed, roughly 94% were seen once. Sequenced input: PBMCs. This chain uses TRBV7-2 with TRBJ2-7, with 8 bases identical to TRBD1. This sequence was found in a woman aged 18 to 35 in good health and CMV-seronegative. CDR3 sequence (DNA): TGTGCCAGCAGCTTTCGGACAGGGAGCTCCTACGAGCAGTACTTC. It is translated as CASSFRTGSSYEQYF.